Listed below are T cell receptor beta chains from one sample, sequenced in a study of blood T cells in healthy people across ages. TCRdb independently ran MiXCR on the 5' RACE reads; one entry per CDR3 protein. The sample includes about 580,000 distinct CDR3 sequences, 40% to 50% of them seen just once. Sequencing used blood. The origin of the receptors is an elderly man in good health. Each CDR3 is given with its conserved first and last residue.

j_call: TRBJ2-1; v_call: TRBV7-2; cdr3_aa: CAGSLGSSGRNEQFF
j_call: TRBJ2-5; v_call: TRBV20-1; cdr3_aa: CSAGAQRGRKETQYF
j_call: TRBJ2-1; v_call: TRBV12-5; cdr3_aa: CASGYRDRGIWEQFF
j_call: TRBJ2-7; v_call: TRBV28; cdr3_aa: CASSPDREISYEQYF
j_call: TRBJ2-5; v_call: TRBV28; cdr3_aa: CASSLDLETRYF
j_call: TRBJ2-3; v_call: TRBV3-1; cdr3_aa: CASSPESDTQYF
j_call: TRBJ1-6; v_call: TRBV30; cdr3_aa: CAWRSGGRSYNSPLHF
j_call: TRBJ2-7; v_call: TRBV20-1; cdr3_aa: CSASRTGEGAYEQYF
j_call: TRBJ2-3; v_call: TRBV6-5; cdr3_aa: CATQGQSDTQYF
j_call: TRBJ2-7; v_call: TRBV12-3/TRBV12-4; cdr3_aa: CASSPGAPSYEQYF
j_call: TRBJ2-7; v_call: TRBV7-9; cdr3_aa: CASHGSATGSYEQYF
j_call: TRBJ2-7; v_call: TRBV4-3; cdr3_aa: CASSLVGQGEQYF
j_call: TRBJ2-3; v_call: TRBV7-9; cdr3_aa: CASSFGRAGTDTQYF
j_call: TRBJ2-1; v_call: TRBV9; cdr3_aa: CASSPRLAGVYNEQFF
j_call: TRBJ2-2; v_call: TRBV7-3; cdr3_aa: CASSLIGGELFF
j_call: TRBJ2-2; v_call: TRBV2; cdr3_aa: CASKPTGFTGELFF
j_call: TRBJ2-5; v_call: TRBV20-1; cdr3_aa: CSARDFDQETQYF
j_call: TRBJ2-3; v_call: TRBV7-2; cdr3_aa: CASSLTPRGSGKTDTQYF
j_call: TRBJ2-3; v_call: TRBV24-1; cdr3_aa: CATSTGLFGADTQYF
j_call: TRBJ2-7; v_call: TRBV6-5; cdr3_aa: CASRGRTSAQYF
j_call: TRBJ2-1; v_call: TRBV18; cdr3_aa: CASSPQGAGNEQFF
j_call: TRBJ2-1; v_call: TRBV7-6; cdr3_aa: CASSLEGFLTTSANEQFF
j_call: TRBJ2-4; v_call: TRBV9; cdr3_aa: CASSGPQGAGNIQYF
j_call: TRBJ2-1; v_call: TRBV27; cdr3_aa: CASTRTRSYNEQFF
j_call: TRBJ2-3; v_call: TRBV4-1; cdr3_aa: CASSQEVHEGYTQYF
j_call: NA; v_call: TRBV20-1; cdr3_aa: CSASFDGTSGMVTQYF
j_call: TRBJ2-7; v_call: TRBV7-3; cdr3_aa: CASSLGGILDEQYF
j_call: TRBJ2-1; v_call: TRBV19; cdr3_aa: CASSSQPTTTYNEQFF
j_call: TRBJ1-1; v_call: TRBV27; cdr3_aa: CASSLAPQGNTEAFF
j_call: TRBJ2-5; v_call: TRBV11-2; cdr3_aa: CASSLISGKETQYF
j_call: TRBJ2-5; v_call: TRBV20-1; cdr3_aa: CSARAGGRQETRYF
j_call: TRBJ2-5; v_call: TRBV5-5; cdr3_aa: CASSLTGQGSQETQYF
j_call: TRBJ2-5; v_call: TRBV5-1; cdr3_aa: CASNLELAETQYF
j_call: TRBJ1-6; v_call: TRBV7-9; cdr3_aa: CASSIDNSPLHF
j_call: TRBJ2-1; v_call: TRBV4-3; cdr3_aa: CASSPGTASGNFYNEQFF
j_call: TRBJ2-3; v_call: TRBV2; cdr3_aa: CASEERGINTDTQYF
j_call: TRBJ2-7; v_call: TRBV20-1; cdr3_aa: CSARGLAGKTYEQYF
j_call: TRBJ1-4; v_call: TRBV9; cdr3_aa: CASSVDEKLFF
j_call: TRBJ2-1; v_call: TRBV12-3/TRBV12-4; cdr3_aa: CASSLLSSGGAYNEQFF
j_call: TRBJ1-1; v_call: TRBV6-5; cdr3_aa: CASSLYATWDTEAFF
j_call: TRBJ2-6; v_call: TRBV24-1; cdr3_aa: CATSGTLLSGANVLTF
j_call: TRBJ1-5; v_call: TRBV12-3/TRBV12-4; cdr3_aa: CASSWTASNSNQPQHF
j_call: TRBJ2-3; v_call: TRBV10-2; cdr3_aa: CASRLAGTTDTQYF
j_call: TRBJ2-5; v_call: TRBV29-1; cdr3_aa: CSVAGQGAGETQYF
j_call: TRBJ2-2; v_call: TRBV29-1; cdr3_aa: CSVDRGSNTGELFF
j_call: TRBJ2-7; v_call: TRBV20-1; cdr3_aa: CSAHDPPPYEQYF
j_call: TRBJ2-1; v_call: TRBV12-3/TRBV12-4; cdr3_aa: CPPTGEHNEQFF
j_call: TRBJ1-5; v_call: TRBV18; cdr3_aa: CASSPGSGLQVDQPQHF
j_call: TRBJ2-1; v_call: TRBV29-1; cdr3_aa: CSVDGGDNEQFF
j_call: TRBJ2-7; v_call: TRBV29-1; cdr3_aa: CSVEDRGIRPYEQYF
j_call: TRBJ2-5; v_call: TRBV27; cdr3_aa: CASSLRGEGYQETQYF
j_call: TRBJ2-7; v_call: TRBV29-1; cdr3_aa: CSARTSGRREQYF
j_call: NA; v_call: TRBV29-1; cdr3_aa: CSVPWTGSETQYF
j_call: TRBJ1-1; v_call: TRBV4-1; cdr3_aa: CASSQDLRQGRSEAFF
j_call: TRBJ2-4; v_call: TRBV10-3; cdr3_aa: CAISSWGAVNTKNIQYF
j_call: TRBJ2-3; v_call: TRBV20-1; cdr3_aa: CSARTSGGTDTQYF
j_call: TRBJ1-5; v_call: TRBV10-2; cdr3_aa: CASTSLASSNQPQHF
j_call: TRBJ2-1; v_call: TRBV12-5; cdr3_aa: CASGPRAGGHNEQFF
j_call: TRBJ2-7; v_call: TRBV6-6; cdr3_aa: CASRGTPGQGYEQYF